A selection of T cell receptor beta chains follows, all from one sample in a study of blood T cell repertoires in COVID-19. Clones were read by immunoSEQ multiplex PCR, and TCRdb kept only the in-frame ones, dropping some. The sample yields over 140,000 clones, about 80% seen once. Sequenced input: peripheral blood. The source of these receptors is a woman aged 55-70 years with acute or convalescent COVID-19. Each CDR3 is given with its conserved first and last residue. D genes are given only for firm matches. Size is stated for part of the rows, as once, few or many counts, or as a class when the clone is expanded.

clone_size | j_call | v_call | d_call | cdr3_nt | cdr3_aa
NA | TRBJ1-1 | TRBV20-1 | NA | TGCAGTGCTAGTCTAGGGGCATGGACTGAAGCTTTCTTT | CSASLGAWTEAFF
few | TRBJ1-4 | TRBV28 | NA | TGTGCCAGCAGTGTGGGGCGGGGGGGTAATGAAAAACTGTTTTTT | CASSVGRGGNEKLFF
NA | TRBJ2-1 | TRBV2 | TRBD2 | TGTGCCAGCAGAGAGGGGAGGGACAATGAGCAGTTCTTC | CASREGRDNEQFF
NA | TRBJ2-3 | TRBV7-2 | NA | TGTGCCAGCAGCCGCCCACTAGGTCATACGCAGTATTTT | CASSRPLGHTQYF
NA | TRBJ2-1 | TRBV5-1 | NA | TGCGCCAGCAGGGCAAAGGGGAAGGCAAGCTCCTACAATGAGCAGTTCTTC | CASRAKGKASSYNEQFF
NA | TRBJ2-1 | TRBV27 | NA | TGTGCCAGCTCCCCCTACGACTCCTACAATGAGCAGTTCTTC | CASSPYDSYNEQFF
NA | TRBJ1-4 | TRBV7-9 | NA | TGTGCCAGCAGCTTAGTAAGCGGGGGTAATGAAAAACTGTTTTTT | CASSLVSGGNEKLFF
NA | TRBJ2-5 | TRBV30 | TRBD1 | TGTGCCTGGAGGACTCCAGGGGGGACCCAGTACTTC | CAWRTPGGTQYF
NA | TRBJ2-7 | TRBV27 | NA | TGTGCCAGCACTGGTTACCTTACTTCCGAGCAGTACTTC | CASTGYLTSEQYF
NA | TRBJ1-1 | TRBV5-6 | NA | TGTGCCAGCAGCCCTGAGACTCGACAGAGCTATCCGGAAGCTTTCTTT | CASSPETRQSYPEAFF
NA | TRBJ1-1 | TRBV19 | TRBD1 | TGTGCCTCCACAGGGGACAGGTATCTTGCTGAAGCTTTCTTT | CASTGDRYLAEAFF
NA | TRBJ2-5 | TRBV4-2 | TRBD2 | TGTGCCAGCAGTCGGGAAGCGGGACCCCCCCAAGAGACCCAGTACTTC | CASSREAGPPQETQYF
NA | TRBJ2-7 | TRBV6-5 | TRBD2 | TGTGCCAGCAGTCTAGCGGGCGAGCAGTACTTC | CASSLAGEQYF
NA | TRBJ2-2 | TRBV6-5 | NA | TGTGCCTACAAGACGGGGATTAACACCGGGGAGCTGTTTTTT | CAYKTGINTGELFF
NA | TRBJ1-2 | TRBV28 | NA | TGTGCCAGCAGTGGTACAGGCTACAACTATGGCTACACCTTC | CASSGTGYNYGYTF